This T cell receptor (beta chain) was documented in a study of blood T cell repertoires in COVID-19. Study-level background: Acute and convalescent COVID-19 specimens originated in the United States, Italy and Spain. In each case, the material was cDNA or gDNA derived from T cells, B-cell-depleted T cells, or PBMCs.

Per the authors' pipeline: Amplification with reference gene primers provided the estimates of nucleated cell counts. TCRdb keeps only in-frame clones here, not all; method: immunoSEQ multiplex PCR. Clone size and the V and J calls come from that table; the DNA yielded D and trimming. The sample carries tens of thousands of clones, about 94% recorded once. Trimming removed 1 base at V and 0 bases at J, with 7 bases between. The CDR3 has 14 amino acids. The germline V gene encodes CDR1 LNHNV and CDR2 YYDKDF (reference sequence). Material: peripheral blood. This TCR derives from a human donor with active COVID-19. The donor label of this sample is uncertain. The V call is TRBV15, the J call TRBJ2-7, with D possibly being TRBD1 (6 bases). CDR3 amino acids: CATSRGDTSYEQYF. DNA for the CDR3: TGTGCCACCAGCAGAGGGGACACCTCCTACGAGCAGTACTTC.